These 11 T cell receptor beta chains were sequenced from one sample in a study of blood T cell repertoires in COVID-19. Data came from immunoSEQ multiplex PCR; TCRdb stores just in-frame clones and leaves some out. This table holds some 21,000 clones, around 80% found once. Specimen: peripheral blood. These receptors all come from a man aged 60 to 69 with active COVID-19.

The CDR3 sequence is CSVEVGRNEQFF. The CDR3 DNA reads TGCAGCGTTGAAGTCGGCAGGAATGAGCAGTTCTTC. The chain joins TRBV29-1 to TRBJ2-1, with D uncertain. Between the trimmed V and J ends, which lost 1 base and 7 bases, there was a span of 8 bases. In germline, CDR1 is SQVTM, CDR2 ANQGSEA. CDR3 size: 12 residues.

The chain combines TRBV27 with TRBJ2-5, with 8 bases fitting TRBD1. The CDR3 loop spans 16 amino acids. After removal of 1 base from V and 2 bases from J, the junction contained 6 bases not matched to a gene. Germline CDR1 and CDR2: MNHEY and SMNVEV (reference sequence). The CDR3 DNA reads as TGTGCCAGCAGTTTATTAGGACAGGGACCGCAAGAGACCCAGTACTTC. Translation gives CASSLLGQGPQETQYF.

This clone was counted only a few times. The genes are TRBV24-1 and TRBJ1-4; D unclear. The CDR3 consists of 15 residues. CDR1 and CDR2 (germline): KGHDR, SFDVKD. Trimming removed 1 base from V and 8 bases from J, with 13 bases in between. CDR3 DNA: TGTGCCACCAGTGATTTTTACCGGGGAGGGGAAAAACTGTTTTTT. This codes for CATSDFYRGGEKLFF.

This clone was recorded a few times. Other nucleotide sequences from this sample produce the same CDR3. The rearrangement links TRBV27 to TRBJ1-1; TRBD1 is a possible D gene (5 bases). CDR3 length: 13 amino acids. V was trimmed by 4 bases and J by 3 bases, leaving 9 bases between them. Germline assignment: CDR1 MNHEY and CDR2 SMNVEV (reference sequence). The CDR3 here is CASSSQGYTEAFF. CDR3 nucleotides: TGTGCCAGCAGTTCTCAGGGTTACACTGAAGCTTTCTTT.

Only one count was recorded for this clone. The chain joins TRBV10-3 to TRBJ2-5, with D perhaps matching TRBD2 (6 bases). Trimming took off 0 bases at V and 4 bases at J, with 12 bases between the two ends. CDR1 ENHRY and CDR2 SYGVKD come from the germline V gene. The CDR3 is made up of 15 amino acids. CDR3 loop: CAISESAAGGETQYF. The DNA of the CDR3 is TGTGCCATCAGTGAGTCAGCAGCGGGCGGAGAGACCCAGTACTTC.

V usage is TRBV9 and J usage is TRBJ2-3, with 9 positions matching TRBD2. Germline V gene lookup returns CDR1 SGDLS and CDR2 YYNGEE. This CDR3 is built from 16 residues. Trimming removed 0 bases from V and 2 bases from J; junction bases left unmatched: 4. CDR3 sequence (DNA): TGTGCCAGCAGCGTAGCCCTAGCGGGGCTCACAGATACGCAGTATTTT. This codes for CASSVALAGLTDTQYF.

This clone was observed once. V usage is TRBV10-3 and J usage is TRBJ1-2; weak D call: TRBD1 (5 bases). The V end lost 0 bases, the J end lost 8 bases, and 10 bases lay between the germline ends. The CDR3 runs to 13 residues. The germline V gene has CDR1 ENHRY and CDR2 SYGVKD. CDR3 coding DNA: TGTGCCATCAGTGAGTCCCCGGGGGGAGGCTACACCTTC. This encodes CAISESPGGGYTF.

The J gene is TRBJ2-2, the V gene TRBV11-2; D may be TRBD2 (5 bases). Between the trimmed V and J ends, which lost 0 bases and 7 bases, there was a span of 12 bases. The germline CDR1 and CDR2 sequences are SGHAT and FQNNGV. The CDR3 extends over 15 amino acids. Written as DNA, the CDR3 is TGTGCCAGCAGCTTAGAGGCTAGCTGGGGCGGGGAGCTGTTTTTT. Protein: CASSLEASWGGELFF.

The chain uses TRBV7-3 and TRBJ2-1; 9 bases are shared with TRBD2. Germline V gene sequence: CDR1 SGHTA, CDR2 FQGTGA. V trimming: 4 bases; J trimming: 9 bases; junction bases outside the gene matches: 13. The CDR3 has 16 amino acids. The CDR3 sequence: CASSYSSGSNFGEQFF. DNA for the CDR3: TGTGCCAGCAGCTATAGTAGCGGGAGTAATTTCGGTGAGCAGTTCTTC. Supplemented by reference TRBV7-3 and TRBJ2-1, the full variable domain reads GAGVSQTPSNKVTEKGKYVELRCDPISGHTALYWYRQSLGQGPEFLIYFQGTGAADDSGLPNDRFFAVRPEGSVSTLKIQRTERGDSAVYLCASSYSSGSNFGEQFFGPGTRLTVL.

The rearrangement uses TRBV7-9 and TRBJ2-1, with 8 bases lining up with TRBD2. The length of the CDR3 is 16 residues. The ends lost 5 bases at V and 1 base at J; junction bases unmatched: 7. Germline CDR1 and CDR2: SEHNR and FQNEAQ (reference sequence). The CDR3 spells CASSHLAGQSYNEQFF. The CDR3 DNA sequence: TGTGCCAGCAGCCATTTAGCGGGGCAATCCTACAATGAGCAGTTCTTC. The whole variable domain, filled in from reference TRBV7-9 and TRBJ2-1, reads DTGVSQNPRHKITKRGQNVTFRCDPISEHNRLYWYRQTLGQGPEFLTYFQNEAQLEKSRLLSDRFSAERPKGSFSTLEIQRTEQGDSAMYLCASSHLAGQSYNEQFFGPGTRLTVL.

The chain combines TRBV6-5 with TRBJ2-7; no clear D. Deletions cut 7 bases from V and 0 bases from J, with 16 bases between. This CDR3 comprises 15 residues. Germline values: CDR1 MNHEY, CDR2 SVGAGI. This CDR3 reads CASKPSLKSSYEQYF. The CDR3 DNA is TGTGCCAGCAAGCCCTCCCTTAAGAGCTCCTACGAGCAGTACTTC.